Listed below are T cell receptor beta chains from one sample, sequenced in a study of blood T cell repertoires in COVID-19. TCRdb's table, derived via immunoSEQ multiplex PCR, lists solely in-frame clones and lacks some. The table includes some 70,000 clones, roughly 77% detected once. Specimen: peripheral blood. Receptors originate from an older woman with acute or convalescent COVID-19. The CDR3 runs from the conserved cysteine through the conserved F or W. Fields, in order: clone size, D gene, J gene, V gene, CDR3 protein, CDR3 DNA. The D gene is left open where the match is weak. The size entry is marked missing in some rows and otherwise reads once, few, many or a size class.

clone_size: -; d_call: TRBD1; j_call: TRBJ2-7; v_call: TRBV3-1/TRBV3-2; cdr3_aa: CASSRKGQGLHEQYF; cdr3_nt: TGTGCCAGCAGCCGTAAGGGACAGGGTTTGCACGAGCAGTACTTC
clone_size: -; d_call: -; j_call: TRBJ1-4; v_call: TRBV28; cdr3_aa: CASSPLGPTNEKLFF; cdr3_nt: TGTGCCAGCAGCCCACTGGGCCCAACTAATGAAAAACTGTTTTTT
clone_size: -; d_call: -; j_call: TRBJ2-6; v_call: TRBV11-2; cdr3_aa: CASSLVSGVNGANVLTF; cdr3_nt: TGTGCCAGCAGCTTAGTTTCAGGGGTGAATGGGGCCAACGTCCTGACTTTC
clone_size: -; d_call: TRBD1; j_call: TRBJ2-7; v_call: TRBV5-1; cdr3_aa: CASSPRQGAAYEQYF; cdr3_nt: TGCGCCAGCAGCCCTCGACAGGGGGCCGCCTACGAGCAGTACTTC
clone_size: -; d_call: -; j_call: TRBJ1-4; v_call: TRBV5-1; cdr3_aa: CASGRDGSDEKLFF; cdr3_nt: TGCGCCAGCGGGCGGGACGGGTCGGATGAAAAACTGTTTTTT
clone_size: -; d_call: TRBD1; j_call: TRBJ2-3; v_call: TRBV19; cdr3_aa: CASSPGGSQDTQYF; cdr3_nt: TGTGCCAGTAGCCCAGGGGGTTCTCAAGATACGCAGTATTTT
clone_size: once; d_call: TRBD2; j_call: TRBJ2-3; v_call: TRBV7-2; cdr3_aa: CASSMTSGSRTDTQYF; cdr3_nt: TGTGCCAGCAGCATGACTAGCGGGTCTCGCACAGATACGCAGTATTTT
clone_size: once; d_call: TRBD1; j_call: TRBJ1-5; v_call: TRBV30; cdr3_aa: CAWSGPGQGNNQPQHF; cdr3_nt: TGTGCCTGGAGTGGCCCGGGACAGGGAAACAATCAGCCCCAGCATTTT
clone_size: -; d_call: -; j_call: TRBJ1-3; v_call: TRBV5-4; cdr3_aa: CASKRGGGNTIYF; cdr3_nt: TGTGCCAGCAAGCGGGGAGGCGGAAACACCATATATTTT
clone_size: few; d_call: TRBD1; j_call: TRBJ2-6; v_call: TRBV11-2; cdr3_aa: CASSLRDRMSGANVLTF; cdr3_nt: TGTGCCAGCAGCCTACGGGACAGGATGTCTGGGGCCAACGTCCTGACTTTC
clone_size: -; d_call: -; j_call: TRBJ2-7; v_call: TRBV18; cdr3_aa: CASSPTSSYEQYF; cdr3_nt: TGTGCCAGCTCACCGACTAGCTCCTACGAGCAGTACTTC
clone_size: -; d_call: TRBD1; j_call: TRBJ1-4; v_call: TRBV7-2; cdr3_aa: CASSESGTDNEKLFF; cdr3_nt: TGTGCCAGCAGCGAATCCGGGACAGATAATGAAAAACTGTTTTTT
clone_size: -; d_call: -; j_call: TRBJ1-1; v_call: TRBV6-5; cdr3_aa: CASSYSWRDTEAFF; cdr3_nt: TGTGCCAGCAGTTATTCATGGCGGGACACTGAAGCTTTCTTT
clone_size: few; d_call: -; j_call: TRBJ2-1; v_call: TRBV2; cdr3_aa: CASSGLWGDNEQFF; cdr3_nt: TGTGCCAGCAGCGGACTTTGGGGGGACAATGAGCAGTTCTTC
clone_size: -; d_call: -; j_call: TRBJ1-2; v_call: TRBV5-4; cdr3_aa: CASSLDRSVLGGYTF; cdr3_nt: TGTGCCAGCAGCTTGGACAGGTCGGTTTTGGGTGGCTACACCTTC
clone_size: once; d_call: -; j_call: TRBJ1-2; v_call: TRBV10-1; cdr3_aa: CASSEMAGMAGNYGYTF; cdr3_nt: TGCGCCAGCAGTGAGATGGCGGGGATGGCGGGGAACTATGGCTACACCTTC
clone_size: -; d_call: -; j_call: TRBJ2-5; v_call: TRBV5-1; cdr3_aa: CASSGGTDTTETQYF; cdr3_nt: TGCGCCAGCAGCGGCGGGACAGATACTACGGAGACCCAGTACTTC
clone_size: few; d_call: -; j_call: TRBJ2-5; v_call: TRBV7-9; cdr3_aa: CASSLGFGVGETQYF; cdr3_nt: TGTGCCAGCAGCTTAGGGTTCGGGGTAGGGGAGACCCAGTACTTC
clone_size: -; d_call: TRBD2; j_call: TRBJ2-1; v_call: TRBV14; cdr3_aa: CASSPLAGGYNEQFF; cdr3_nt: TGTGCCAGCAGCCCGCTAGCGGGAGGGTACAATGAGCAGTTCTTC
clone_size: -; d_call: TRBD1; j_call: TRBJ1-2; v_call: TRBV7-9; cdr3_aa: CASPGDRGNYGYTF; cdr3_nt: TGTGCCAGCCCGGGTGACAGGGGGAATTATGGCTACACCTTC
clone_size: -; d_call: -; j_call: TRBJ2-3; v_call: TRBV29-1; cdr3_aa: CSVEGGGAGTDTQYF; cdr3_nt: TGCAGCGTTGAAGGTGGGGGCGCGGGCACAGATACGCAGTATTTT
clone_size: -; d_call: TRBD1; j_call: TRBJ2-3; v_call: TRBV5-1; cdr3_aa: CASSPENRGLRTDTQYF; cdr3_nt: TGCGCCAGCAGCCCTGAAAACAGGGGTCTACGCACAGATACGCAGTATTTT
clone_size: -; d_call: -; j_call: TRBJ1-5; v_call: TRBV7-7; cdr3_aa: CASSFDSNQPQHF; cdr3_nt: TGTGCTAGCAGCTTCGACAGTAATCAGCCCCAGCATTTT
clone_size: -; d_call: -; j_call: TRBJ1-5; v_call: TRBV24-1; cdr3_aa: CATSDPLDIFQPQHF; cdr3_nt: TGTGCCACCAGTGATCCCCTGGACATTTTTCAGCCCCAGCATTTT
clone_size: -; d_call: TRBD1; j_call: TRBJ1-2; v_call: TRBV10-3; cdr3_aa: CAISESTGGDGNYGYTF; cdr3_nt: TGTGCCATCAGTGAGTCGACAGGGGGCGATGGGAACTATGGCTACACCTTC
clone_size: -; d_call: TRBD1; j_call: TRBJ2-7; v_call: TRBV5-1; cdr3_aa: CASSLAGTGGIYEQYF; cdr3_nt: TGCGCCAGCAGCTTGGCCGGGACAGGTGGAATCTACGAGCAGTACTTC
clone_size: -; d_call: -; j_call: TRBJ2-5; v_call: TRBV30; cdr3_aa: CAWSVSGAGETQYF; cdr3_nt: TGTGCCTGGAGTGTTTCAGGGGCCGGCGAGACCCAGTACTTC
clone_size: -; d_call: -; j_call: TRBJ1-5; v_call: TRBV5-4; cdr3_aa: CASSSEGFGPQHF; cdr3_nt: TGTGCCAGCAGCTCTGAGGGTTTTGGGCCCCAGCATTTT
clone_size: -; d_call: TRBD2; j_call: TRBJ2-7; v_call: TRBV27; cdr3_aa: CASKGRVYEQYF; cdr3_nt: TGTGCCAGCAAAGGGAGGGTATACGAGCAGTACTTC
clone_size: -; d_call: -; j_call: TRBJ1-3; v_call: TRBV7-2; cdr3_aa: CASRIEAGNTIYF; cdr3_nt: TGTGCCAGCAGAATCGAGGCTGGAAACACCATATATTTT
clone_size: -; d_call: -; j_call: TRBJ1-2; v_call: TRBV19; cdr3_aa: CASSPGFYGYTF; cdr3_nt: TGTGCCAGTAGTCCAGGCTTCTATGGCTACACCTTC
clone_size: -; d_call: TRBD1; j_call: TRBJ1-1; v_call: TRBV10-3; cdr3_aa: CAIRQTGGGELGAFF; cdr3_nt: TGTGCCATCAGGCAGACAGGGGGCGGCGAACTGGGAGCTTTCTTT
clone_size: once; d_call: -; j_call: TRBJ2-1; v_call: TRBV5-1; cdr3_aa: CASSLVLETLYNEQFF; cdr3_nt: TGCGCCAGCAGCTTGGTGCTGGAGACCTTATACAATGAGCAGTTCTTC
clone_size: -; d_call: TRBD1; j_call: TRBJ1-6; v_call: TRBV25-1; cdr3_aa: CASGGDRGPFAPLHF; cdr3_nt: TGTGCCAGCGGGGGCGACAGGGGCCCATTCGCACCCCTCCACTTT
clone_size: -; d_call: -; j_call: TRBJ1-1; v_call: TRBV3-1/TRBV3-2; cdr3_aa: CASSQAPGGRRTEAFF; cdr3_nt: TGTGCCAGCAGCCAAGCCCCCGGAGGCCGGAGGACTGAAGCTTTCTTT
clone_size: -; d_call: TRBD2; j_call: TRBJ2-1; v_call: TRBV9; cdr3_aa: CASSVTSGRVEQFF; cdr3_nt: TGTGCCAGCAGCGTAACTAGCGGGAGAGTTGAGCAGTTCTTC
clone_size: -; d_call: -; j_call: TRBJ2-5; v_call: TRBV3-1/TRBV3-2; cdr3_aa: CASSQALALQETQYF; cdr3_nt: TGTGCCAGCAGCCAAGCTCTAGCGCTCCAAGAGACCCAGTACTTC
clone_size: -; d_call: TRBD1; j_call: TRBJ1-5; v_call: TRBV7-3; cdr3_aa: CASSLTGGSNQPQHF; cdr3_nt: TGTGCCAGCAGCTTGACAGGGGGTAGCAATCAGCCCCAGCATTTT
clone_size: -; d_call: TRBD1; j_call: TRBJ2-7; v_call: TRBV27; cdr3_aa: CASSLDRGAYEQYF; cdr3_nt: TGTGCCAGCAGTTTAGACAGGGGAGCCTACGAGCAGTACTTC
clone_size: -; d_call: -; j_call: TRBJ2-3; v_call: TRBV6-6; cdr3_aa: CASRDTSTDTQYF; cdr3_nt: TGTGCCAGCCGGGACACGAGCACAGATACGCAGTATTTT
clone_size: once; d_call: -; j_call: TRBJ2-5; v_call: TRBV30; cdr3_aa: CAWSVGGREWETQYF; cdr3_nt: TGTGCCTGGAGTGTAGGTGGGAGAGAATGGGAGACCCAGTACTTC
clone_size: -; d_call: TRBD1; j_call: TRBJ1-2; v_call: TRBV19; cdr3_aa: CASSRDRGRVLGGYGYTF; cdr3_nt: TGTGCCAGTAGCAGAGACAGGGGGCGAGTTTTGGGCGGGTATGGCTACACCTTC
clone_size: -; d_call: -; j_call: TRBJ2-3; v_call: TRBV9; cdr3_aa: CASSVVGGVSTDTQYF; cdr3_nt: TGTGCCAGCAGCGTAGTGGGGGGAGTAAGCACAGATACGCAGTATTTT
clone_size: few; d_call: -; j_call: TRBJ1-1; v_call: TRBV11-2; cdr3_aa: CASSLGQALNTEAFF; cdr3_nt: TGTGCCAGCAGCTTAGGGCAGGCCTTGAACACTGAAGCTTTCTTT
clone_size: -; d_call: -; j_call: TRBJ2-7; v_call: TRBV11-2; cdr3_aa: CASSLDMEGRYEQYF; cdr3_nt: TGTGCCAGCAGCTTAGATATGGAGGGTCGATACGAGCAGTACTTC
clone_size: -; d_call: TRBD1; j_call: TRBJ2-7; v_call: TRBV19; cdr3_aa: CASSIRDRDHEQYF; cdr3_nt: TGTGCCAGTAGTATAAGGGACAGGGATCACGAGCAGTACTTC
clone_size: -; d_call: -; j_call: TRBJ1-2; v_call: TRBV18; cdr3_aa: CASSPEVNYGYTF; cdr3_nt: TGTGCCAGCTCACCCGAGGTTAACTATGGCTACACCTTC
clone_size: -; d_call: -; j_call: TRBJ1-4; v_call: TRBV27; cdr3_aa: CASSTRSYTATNEKLFF; cdr3_nt: TGTGCCAGCAGTACCAGGTCGTACACTGCAACTAATGAAAAACTGTTTTTT
clone_size: -; d_call: -; j_call: TRBJ2-5; v_call: TRBV5-8; cdr3_aa: CASSLGRGPYQETQYF; cdr3_nt: TGTGCCAGCAGCTTGGGCAGGGGCCCCTACCAAGAGACCCAGTACTTC
clone_size: -; d_call: -; j_call: TRBJ1-1; v_call: TRBV23-1; cdr3_aa: CASSPSAGEKEAFF; cdr3_nt: TGCGCCAGCAGTCCCTCCGCAGGGGAAAAGGAAGCTTTCTTT
clone_size: few; d_call: TRBD1; j_call: TRBJ1-2; v_call: TRBV6-5; cdr3_aa: CASSYSQGANYGYTF; cdr3_nt: TGTGCCAGCAGTTACTCGCAGGGGGCGAACTATGGCTACACCTTC
clone_size: -; d_call: -; j_call: TRBJ2-5; v_call: TRBV7-7; cdr3_aa: CASSPVEGTQETQYF; cdr3_nt: TGTGCCAGCAGCCCCGTGGAGGGAACCCAAGAGACCCAGTACTTC